This T cell receptor (beta chain) was sequenced in a study of blood T cell repertoires in COVID-19. For the study at large: Samples came from the United States, Italy and Spain, spanning acute and convalescent COVID-19. The analysed material was cDNA or gDNA that came from T cells, B-cell-depleted T cells, or PBMCs.

Per germline, CDR1 SGHTA and CDR2 FQGNSA. The CDR3 sequence is 18 residues long. V was shortened by 6 bases and J by 1 base, with 24 bases between the two germline ends. Original processing notes: It was from reference gene primer amplification that nucleated cell counts were estimated. Generated by immunoSEQ multiplex PCR, the TCRdb table keeps only in-frame clones and is missing some. Clone size and the V and J calls come from that table; the DNA yielded D and trimming. There are 95,000 to 150,000 clones in the sample; over 65% occur only once, and about 4.2% lies in the top ten. This clone was detected only a few times.

This TCR came from a woman in her sixties or seventies with acute or convalescent COVID-19. Sequencing input: peripheral blood. The rearrangement links TRBV7-2 to TRBJ1-1; possible D gene TRBD1, 6 bases. CDR3: CASSRRRTGSHSNTEAFF. CDR3 sequence (DNA): TGTGCCAGCAGTCGGAGAAGAACAGGGTCTCATTCGAACACTGAAGCTTTCTTT.